Shown below are 11 T cell receptor beta chains from a single sample sequenced in a study of cytomegalovirus exposure and HLA in healthy donors. PCR was performed using 60 Vbeta and 13 Jbeta primers. Clones were read by immunoSEQ multiplex PCR, and TCRdb kept only the in-frame ones, dropping some. This table holds some 150,000 clones, around 68% found once. The source material was PBMCs. All receptors derive from a man in his forties or fifties in good health and CMV-seronegative.

V usage is TRBV6-6 and J usage is TRBJ2-5; D possibly corresponds to TRBD2 (5 bases). The end of the DNA fits TRBJ2-7 better, so the J call may be wrong. This CDR3 comprises 11 residues. Germline CDR1 is MNHNY and CDR2 is SVGAGI (reference sequence). CDR3 sequence: CASRRDYEQYF. In nucleotides, the CDR3 is TGTGCCAGCAGACGGGACTACGAGCAGTACTTC.

CDR3 nucleotide sequence: TGTGCCAGCAGTGTTGGAGTCAATGAGCAGTTCTTC. Protein: CASSVGVNEQFF. The V gene is TRBV2, the J gene TRBJ2-1; D is undetermined. The V and J ends lost 4 bases and 6 bases respectively, with 7 bases between them. This CDR3 comprises 12 residues. The germline V gene encodes CDR1 SNHLY and CDR2 FYNNEI.

This clone was counted a few times. The rearrangement joins TRBV6-4 to TRBJ2-2; D is possibly TRBD1 (5 bases). The CDR3 is made up of 14 amino acids. The V gene's germline CDR1 is MRHNA and CDR2 SNTAGT. V gave up 7 bases and J gave up 2 bases, with 11 bases separating them. The CDR3 nucleotides read TGTGCCAGCATGAGGACAACAAACACCGGGGAGCTGTTTTTT. Translating it yields CASMRTTNTGELFF.

J is TRBJ2-1 and V is TRBV5-1; 8 bases are shared with TRBD2. The V gene end was trimmed by 2 bases and the J gene end by 9 bases; junction bases not matched to a gene: 16. Germline CDR1 is SGHRS and CDR2 is YFSETQ. The CDR3 spans 17 residues. The CDR3 nucleotides are TGCGCCAGCAGCTTCCAACAGGGCGGGGGGTCCGGGGGTGAGCAGTTCTTC. The encoded protein is CASSFQQGGGSGGEQFF.

The rearrangement uses TRBV13 and TRBJ2-1, with D tentatively TRBD1 (5 bases). V lost 6 bases, J lost 2 bases, and 8 bases lay in between. Germline loops: CDR1 PRHDT, CDR2 FYEKMQ (reference sequence). CDR3 length: 13 residues. The CDR3 reads CASRGDPYNEQFF. DNA for the CDR3: TGTGCCAGCAGAGGGGATCCCTACAATGAGCAGTTCTTC.

The chain is built from TRBV30 and TRBJ1-1; TRBD1 aligns across 10 bases. The CDR3 spans 13 residues. Germline trimming cut 4 bases from V and 6 bases from J; bases unmatched to any gene: 5. Germline CDR1 is GTSNPN and CDR2 is SVGIG (reference sequence). CDR3 sequence (DNA): TGTGCCTGGAACGGACAGGGGGTTTCTGAAGCTTTCTTT. Protein product: CAWNGQGVSEAFF.

This clone was seen a single time. The chain combines TRBV6-5 with TRBJ2-7; no definite D call. CDR3 length: 13 residues. Germline lookup yields CDR1 MNHEY and CDR2 SVGAGI. Trimming removed 6 bases from V and 3 bases from J, with 12 bases in between. This CDR3 is CASSETLGYEQYF. The CDR3 nucleotides read TGTGCCAGCAGCGAGACTCTGGGCTACGAGCAGTACTTC.

The table lists this clone with a few counts. The chain's CDR3 is CAWTTGNYGYTF. Here the CDR3 DNA reads TGTGCCTGGACTACAGGAAACTATGGCTACACCTTC. V gene TRBV30 combines with J gene TRBJ1-2; maybe TRBD1 (5 bases). This CDR3 is 12 amino acids long. CDR1 is GTSNPN, CDR2 SVGIG, per germline (reference sequence). Trimming removed 4 bases from V and 2 bases from J, with 8 bases in between.

Here the CDR3 reads CASSVSGPRGNEQFF. CDR3 DNA: TGTGCCAGCAGTGTCAGCGGGCCCCGAGGAAATGAGCAGTTCTTC. The V call is TRBV6-6, the J call TRBJ2-1; a weak D match, TRBD2 (6 bases). The germline V gene encodes CDR1 MNHNY and CDR2 SVGAGI (reference sequence). This CDR3 region has 15 residues. V dropped 5 bases and J dropped 7 bases, with 18 bases sitting between them.

This clone has a handful of counts. The chain carries TRBV6-6 and TRBJ1-3; maybe TRBD1 (6 bases). CDR1 and CDR2 from the germline V gene are MNHNY and SVGAGI (reference sequence). The CDR3 has 13 amino acids. V was pared by 7 bases and J by 4 bases, with 11 bases between. As DNA, the CDR3 is TGTGCCAGCACGGGGGGGCCAGGAAACACCATATATTTT. This sequence encodes CASTGGPGNTIYF.

This clone was seen only a few times. J is TRBJ1-1 and V is TRBV7-9; TRBD1 aligns across 7 bases. This CDR3 comprises 16 residues. Unmatched junction bases numbered 10, after V lost 5 bases and J lost 1 base. Germline V gives CDR1 SEHNR, CDR2 FQNEAQ (reference sequence). CDR3: CASSVPGQAANTEAFF. The CDR3 bases are TGTGCCAGCAGCGTACCTGGACAGGCGGCGAACACTGAAGCTTTCTTT.